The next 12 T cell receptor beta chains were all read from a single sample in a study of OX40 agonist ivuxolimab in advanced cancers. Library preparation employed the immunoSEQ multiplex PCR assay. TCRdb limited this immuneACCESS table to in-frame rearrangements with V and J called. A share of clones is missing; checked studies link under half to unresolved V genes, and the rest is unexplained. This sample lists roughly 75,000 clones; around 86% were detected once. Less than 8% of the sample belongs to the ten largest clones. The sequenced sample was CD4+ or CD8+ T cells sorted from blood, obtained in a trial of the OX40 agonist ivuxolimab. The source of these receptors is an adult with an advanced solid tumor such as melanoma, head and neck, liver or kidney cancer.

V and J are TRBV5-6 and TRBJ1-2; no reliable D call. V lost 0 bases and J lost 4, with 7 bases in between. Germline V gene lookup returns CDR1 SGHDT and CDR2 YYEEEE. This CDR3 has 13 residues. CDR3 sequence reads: CASSLEGPYGYTF. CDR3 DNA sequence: TGTGCCAGCAGCTTGGAAGGCCCCTATGGCTACACCTTC.

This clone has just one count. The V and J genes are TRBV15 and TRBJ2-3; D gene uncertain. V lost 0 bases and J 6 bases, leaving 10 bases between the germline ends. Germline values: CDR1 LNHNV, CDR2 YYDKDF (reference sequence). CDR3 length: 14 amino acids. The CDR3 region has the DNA TGTGCCACCAGCAGAGATTATTTTAAGGATACGCAGTATTTT. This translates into CATSRDYFKDTQYF. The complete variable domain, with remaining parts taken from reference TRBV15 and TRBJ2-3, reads DAMVIQNPRYQVTQFGKPVTLSCSQTLNHNVMYWYQQKSSQAPKLLFHYYDKDFNNEADTPDNFQSRRPNTSFCFLDIRSPGLGDTAMYLCATSRDYFKDTQYFGPGTRLTVL.

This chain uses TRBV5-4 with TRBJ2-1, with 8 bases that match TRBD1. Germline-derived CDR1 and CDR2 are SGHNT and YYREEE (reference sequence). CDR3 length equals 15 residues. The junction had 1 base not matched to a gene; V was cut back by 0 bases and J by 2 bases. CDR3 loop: CASSLDRGTYNEQFF. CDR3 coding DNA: TGTGCCAGCAGCTTGGACAGGGGGACCTACAATGAGCAGTTCTTC. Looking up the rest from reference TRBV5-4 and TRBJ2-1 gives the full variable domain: ETGVTQSPTHLIKTRGQQVTLRCSSQSGHNTVSWYQQALGQGPQFIFQYYREEENGRGNFPPRFSGLQFPNYSSELNVNALELDDSALYLCASSLDRGTYNEQFFGPGTRLTVL.

The CDR3 DNA reads as TGTGCCAGCAGCTTAACTAGCGGGGGTTACAATGAGCAGTTCTTC. Translation gives CASSLTSGGYNEQFF. V is TRBV7-9 and J is TRBJ2-1; 11 nucleotides align to TRBD2. This CDR3 comprises 15 residues. Looked up from germline, CDR1 is SEHNR and CDR2 is FQNEAQ (reference sequence). The trim removed 2 bases at V and 4 bases at J, leaving 1 base unmatched.

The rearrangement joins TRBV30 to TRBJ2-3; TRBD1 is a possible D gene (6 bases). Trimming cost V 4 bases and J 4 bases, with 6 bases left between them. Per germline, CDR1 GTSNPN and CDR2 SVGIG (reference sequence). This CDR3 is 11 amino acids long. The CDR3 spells CAWKGADTQYF. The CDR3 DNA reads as TGTGCCTGGAAGGGGGCAGATACGCAGTATTTT.

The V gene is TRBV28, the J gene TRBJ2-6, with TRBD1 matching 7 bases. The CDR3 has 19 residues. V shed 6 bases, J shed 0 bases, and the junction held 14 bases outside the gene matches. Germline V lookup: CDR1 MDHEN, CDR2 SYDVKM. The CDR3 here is CASRYRDSGSLSGANVLTF. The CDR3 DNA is TGTGCCAGCAGGTACCGGGACAGCGGATCTCTCTCTGGGGCCAACGTCCTGACTTTC.

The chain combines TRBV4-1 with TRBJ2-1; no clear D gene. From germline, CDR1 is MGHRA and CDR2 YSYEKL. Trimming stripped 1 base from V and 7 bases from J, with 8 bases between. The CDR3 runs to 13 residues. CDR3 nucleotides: TGCGCCAGCAGCCAAGGGGTGTTTAATGAGCAGTTCTTC. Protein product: CASSQGVFNEQFF.

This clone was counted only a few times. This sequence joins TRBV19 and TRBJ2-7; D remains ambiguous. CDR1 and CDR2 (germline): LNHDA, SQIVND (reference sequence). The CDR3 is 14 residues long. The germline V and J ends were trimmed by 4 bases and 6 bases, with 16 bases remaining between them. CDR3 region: CASSSTKASSEQYF. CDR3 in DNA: TGTGCCAGTAGTAGTACCAAGGCTAGTAGCGAGCAGTACTTC.

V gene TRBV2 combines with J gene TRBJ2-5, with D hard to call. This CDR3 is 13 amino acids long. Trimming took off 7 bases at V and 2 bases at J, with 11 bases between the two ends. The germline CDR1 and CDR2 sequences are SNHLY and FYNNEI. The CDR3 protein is CASTKIGQETQYF. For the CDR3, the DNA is TGTGCCAGCACCAAAATAGGACAAGAGACCCAGTACTTC.

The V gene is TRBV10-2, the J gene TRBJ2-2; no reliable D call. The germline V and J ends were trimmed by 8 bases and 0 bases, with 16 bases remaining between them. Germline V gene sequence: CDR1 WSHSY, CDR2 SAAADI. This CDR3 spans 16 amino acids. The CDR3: CASGISGQANTGELFF. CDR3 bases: TGCGCCAGCGGGATTTCCGGGCAGGCGAACACCGGGGAGCTGTTTTTT.

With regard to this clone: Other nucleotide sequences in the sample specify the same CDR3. The CDR3 DNA sequence: TGCGCCAGCAGCTTGGAGTACGAGCAGTACTTC. Residues: CASSLEYEQYF. J is TRBJ2-7 and V is TRBV5-1; D is unresolved. Per germline, CDR1 SGHRS and CDR2 YFSETQ. Trimming removed 0 bases from V and 4 bases from J, with 2 bases in between. This CDR3 is 11 amino acids long.

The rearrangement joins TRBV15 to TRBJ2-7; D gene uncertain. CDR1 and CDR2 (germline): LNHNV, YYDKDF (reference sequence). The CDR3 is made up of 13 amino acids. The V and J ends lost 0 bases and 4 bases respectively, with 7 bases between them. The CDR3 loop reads CATSRDSAYEQYF. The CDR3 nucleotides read TGTGCCACCAGCAGAGATTCCGCTTACGAGCAGTACTTC.